The clone carrying this T cell receptor (beta chain) occurred many times. Trimming cost V 0 bases and J 3 bases, with 14 bases left between them. The germline gives CDR1 SQVTM, CDR2 ANQGSEA. There are 15 residues in the CDR3. TCRdb redid the calling of the 5' RACE reads with MiXCR, one entry per CDR3 protein. The sample includes around 4,600 distinct CDR3 sequences, over 3% of them seen just once. This record comes from a study of T cells after yellow fever vaccination. The sequence derives from a man in his thirties or forties who received the YFV17D yellow fever vaccine. The sample consisted of PBMCs, either bulk or a sorted T-cell subset (CD4+, CD8+, memory, or dextramer-sorted; not recorded which), taken 15 days after the yellow fever booster vaccination. V gene TRBV29-1 combines with J gene TRBJ1-1; D perhaps matches TRBD1 (5 bases). The CDR3 here is CSVEDPDRGDTEAFF. The CDR3 DNA is TGCAGCGTTGAAGACCCGGACCGGGGGGACACTGAAGCTTTCTTT.